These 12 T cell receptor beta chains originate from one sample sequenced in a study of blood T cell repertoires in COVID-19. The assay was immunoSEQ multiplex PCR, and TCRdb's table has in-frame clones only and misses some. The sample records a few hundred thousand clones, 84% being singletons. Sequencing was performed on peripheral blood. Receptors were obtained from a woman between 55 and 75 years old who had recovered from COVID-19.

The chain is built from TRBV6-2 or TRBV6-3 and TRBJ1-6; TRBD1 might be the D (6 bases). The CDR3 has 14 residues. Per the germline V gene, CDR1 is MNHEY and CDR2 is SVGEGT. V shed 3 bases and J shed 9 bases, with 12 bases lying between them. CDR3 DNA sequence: TGTGCCAGCAGTTATCGCAGGGGTCTTTCACCCCTCCACTTT. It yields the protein CASSYRRGLSPLHF.

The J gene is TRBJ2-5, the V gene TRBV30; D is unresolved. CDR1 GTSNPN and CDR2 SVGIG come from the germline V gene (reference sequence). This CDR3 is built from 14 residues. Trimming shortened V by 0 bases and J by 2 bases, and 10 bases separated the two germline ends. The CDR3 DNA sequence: TGTGCCTGGAGTGTTCAACTCCAACAAGAGACCCAGTACTTC. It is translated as CAWSVQLQQETQYF.

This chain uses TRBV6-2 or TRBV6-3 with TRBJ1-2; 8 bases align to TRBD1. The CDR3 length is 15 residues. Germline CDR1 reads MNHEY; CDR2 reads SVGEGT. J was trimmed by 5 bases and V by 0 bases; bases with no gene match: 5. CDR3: CASSYSRQGRYGYTF. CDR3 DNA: TGTGCCAGCAGTTACTCGAGACAGGGGAGGTATGGCTACACCTTC.

Here the CDR3 reads CASGRGAERVGMDTQYF. The CDR3 nucleotides are TGTGCCAGTGGGAGGGGGGCGGAAAGGGTTGGGATGGATACGCAGTATTTT. The genes are TRBV27 and TRBJ2-3; D may be TRBD2 (7 bases). V was shortened by 9 bases and J by 6 bases, with 28 bases between the two germline ends. From germline, CDR1 is MNHEY and CDR2 SMNVEV (reference sequence). This CDR3 has 17 amino acids.

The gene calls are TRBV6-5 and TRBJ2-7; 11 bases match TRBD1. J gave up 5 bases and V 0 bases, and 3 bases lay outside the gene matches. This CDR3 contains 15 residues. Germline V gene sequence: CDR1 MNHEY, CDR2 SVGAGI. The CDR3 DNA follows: TGTGCCAGCAGTTACTCGAGGACAGGGGGCGACGAGCAGTACTTC. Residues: CASSYSRTGGDEQYF.

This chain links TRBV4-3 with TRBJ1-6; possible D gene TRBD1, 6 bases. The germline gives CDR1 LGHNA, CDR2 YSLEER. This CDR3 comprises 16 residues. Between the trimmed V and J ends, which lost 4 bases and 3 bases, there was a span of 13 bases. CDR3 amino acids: CASSPLGQNYNSPLHF. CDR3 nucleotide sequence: TGCGCCAGCAGCCCTCTAGGACAGAACTATAATTCACCCCTCCACTTT.

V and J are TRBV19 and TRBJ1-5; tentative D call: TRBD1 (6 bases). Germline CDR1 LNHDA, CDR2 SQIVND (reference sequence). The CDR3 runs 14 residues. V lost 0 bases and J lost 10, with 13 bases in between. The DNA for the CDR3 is TGTGCCAGTAGTATAGAAGACAGGCCTCTACCCCAGCATTTT. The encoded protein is CASSIEDRPLPQHF.

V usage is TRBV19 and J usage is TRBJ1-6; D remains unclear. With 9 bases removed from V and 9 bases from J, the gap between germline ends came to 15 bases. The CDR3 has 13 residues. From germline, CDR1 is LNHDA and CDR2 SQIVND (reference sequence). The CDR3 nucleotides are TGTGCCAGCAACGGGGTCCGCGGTTCACCCCTCCACTTT. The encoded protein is CASNGVRGSPLHF.

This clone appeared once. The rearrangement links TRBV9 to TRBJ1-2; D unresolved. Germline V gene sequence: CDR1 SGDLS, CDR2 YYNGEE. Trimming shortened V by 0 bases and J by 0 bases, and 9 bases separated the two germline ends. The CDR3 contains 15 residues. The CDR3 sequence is CASSVVGEPNYGYTF. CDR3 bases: TGTGCCAGCAGCGTAGTCGGTGAGCCTAACTATGGCTACACCTTC.

CDR3 DNA sequence: TGTGGGAGCGCTAGGGGGGGGACAGGGGGATTCTATGGCTACACCTTC. Its protein product is CGSARGGTGGFYGYTF. The V gene is TRBV27, the J gene TRBJ1-2, with TRBD1 matching 11 bases. This CDR3 is built from 16 residues. The germline gives CDR1 MNHEY, CDR2 SMNVEV (reference sequence).

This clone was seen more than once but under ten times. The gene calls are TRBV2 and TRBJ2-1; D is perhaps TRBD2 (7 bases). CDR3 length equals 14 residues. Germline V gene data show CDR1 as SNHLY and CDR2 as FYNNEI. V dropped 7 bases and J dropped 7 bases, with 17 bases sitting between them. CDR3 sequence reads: CASNPAGAANEQFF. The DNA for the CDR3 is TGTGCCAGCAATCCGGCGGGGGCGGCAAATGAGCAGTTCTTC.

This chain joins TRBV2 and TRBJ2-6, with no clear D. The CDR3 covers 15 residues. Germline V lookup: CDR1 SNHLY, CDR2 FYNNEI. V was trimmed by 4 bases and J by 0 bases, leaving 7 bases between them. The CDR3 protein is CASSVEFSGANVLTF. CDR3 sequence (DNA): TGTGCCAGCAGTGTCGAGTTCTCTGGGGCCAACGTCCTGACTTTC.